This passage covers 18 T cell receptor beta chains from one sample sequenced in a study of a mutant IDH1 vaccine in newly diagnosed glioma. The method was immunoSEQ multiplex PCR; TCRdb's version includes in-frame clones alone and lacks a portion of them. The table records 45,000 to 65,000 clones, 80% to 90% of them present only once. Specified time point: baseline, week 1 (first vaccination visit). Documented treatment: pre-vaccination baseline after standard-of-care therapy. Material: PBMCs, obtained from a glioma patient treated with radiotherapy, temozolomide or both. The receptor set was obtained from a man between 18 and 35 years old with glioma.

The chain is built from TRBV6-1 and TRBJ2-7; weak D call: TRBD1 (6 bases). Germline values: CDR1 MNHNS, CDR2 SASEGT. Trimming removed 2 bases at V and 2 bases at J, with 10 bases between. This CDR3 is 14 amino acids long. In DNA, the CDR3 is TGTGCCAGCAGTGAATTAGAGGGGGCCTACGAGCAGTACTTC. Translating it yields CASSELEGAYEQYF.

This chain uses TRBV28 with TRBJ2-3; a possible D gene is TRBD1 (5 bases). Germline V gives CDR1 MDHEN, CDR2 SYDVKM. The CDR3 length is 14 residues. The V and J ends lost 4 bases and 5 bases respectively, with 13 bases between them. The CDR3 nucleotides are TGTGCCAGCAGTTCCCCGGCCAGGGTAGATACGCAGTATTTT. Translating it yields CASSSPARVDTQYF.

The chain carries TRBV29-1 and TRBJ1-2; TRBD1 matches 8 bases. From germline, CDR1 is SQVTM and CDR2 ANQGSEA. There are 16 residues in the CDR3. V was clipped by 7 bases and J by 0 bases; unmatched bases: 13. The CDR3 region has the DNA TGCAGCGCCCTCGGACAGGGAGATTCAACTAACTATGGCTACACCTTC. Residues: CSALGQGDSTNYGYTF.

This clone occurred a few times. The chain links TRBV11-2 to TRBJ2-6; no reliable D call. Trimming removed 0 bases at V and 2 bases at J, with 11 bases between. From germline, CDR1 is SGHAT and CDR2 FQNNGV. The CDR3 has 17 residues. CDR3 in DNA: TGTGCCAGCAGCTTAGAACCCTTCTTCACTGGGGCCAACGTCCTGACTTTC. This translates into CASSLEPFFTGANVLTF.

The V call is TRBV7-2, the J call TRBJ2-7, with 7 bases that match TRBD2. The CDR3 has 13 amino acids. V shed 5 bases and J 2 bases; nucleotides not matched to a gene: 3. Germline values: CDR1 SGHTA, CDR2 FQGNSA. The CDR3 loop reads CASSPRGAYEQYF. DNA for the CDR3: TGTGCCAGCAGCCCCCGGGGGGCCTACGAGCAGTACTTC.

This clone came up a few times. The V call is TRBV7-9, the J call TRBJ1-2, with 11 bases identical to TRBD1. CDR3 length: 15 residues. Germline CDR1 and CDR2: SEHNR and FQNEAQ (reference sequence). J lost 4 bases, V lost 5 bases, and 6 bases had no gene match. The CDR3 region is CASSLRTGGFYGYTF. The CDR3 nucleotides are TGTGCCAGCAGCCTCCGGACAGGGGGCTTCTATGGCTACACCTTC. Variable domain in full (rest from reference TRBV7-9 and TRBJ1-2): DTGVSQNPRHKITKRGQNVTFRCDPISEHNRLYWYRQTLGQGPEFLTYFQNEAQLEKSRLLSDRFSAERPKGSFSTLEIQRTEQGDSAMYLCASSLRTGGFYGYTFGSGTRLTVV.

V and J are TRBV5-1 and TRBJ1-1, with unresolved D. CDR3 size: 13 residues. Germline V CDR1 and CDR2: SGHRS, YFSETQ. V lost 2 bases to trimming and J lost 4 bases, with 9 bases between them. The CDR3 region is CASSFFDPTEAFF. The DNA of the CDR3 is TGCGCCAGCAGCTTTTTTGACCCCACTGAAGCTTTCTTT.

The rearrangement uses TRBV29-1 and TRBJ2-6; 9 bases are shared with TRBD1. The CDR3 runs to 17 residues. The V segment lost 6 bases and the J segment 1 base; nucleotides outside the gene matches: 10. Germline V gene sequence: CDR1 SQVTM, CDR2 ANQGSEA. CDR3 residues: CSVAGTGGGSGANVLTF. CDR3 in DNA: TGCAGCGTAGCGGGTACAGGGGGCGGGTCTGGGGCCAACGTCCTGACTTTC.

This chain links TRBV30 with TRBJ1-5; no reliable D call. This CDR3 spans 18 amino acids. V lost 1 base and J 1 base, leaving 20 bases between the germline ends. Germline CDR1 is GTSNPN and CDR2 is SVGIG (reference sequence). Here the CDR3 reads CAWSARVVGGVSNQPQHF. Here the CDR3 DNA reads TGTGCCTGGAGTGCCCGGGTTGTCGGAGGAGTAAGCAATCAGCCCCAGCATTTT.

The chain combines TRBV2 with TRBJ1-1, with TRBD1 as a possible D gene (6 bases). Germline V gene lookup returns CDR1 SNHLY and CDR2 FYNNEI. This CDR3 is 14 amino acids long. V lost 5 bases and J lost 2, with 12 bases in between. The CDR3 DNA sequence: TGTGCCAGCAGTTTTGACAGGAGAAACACTGAAGCTTTCTTT. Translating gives CASSFDRRNTEAFF.

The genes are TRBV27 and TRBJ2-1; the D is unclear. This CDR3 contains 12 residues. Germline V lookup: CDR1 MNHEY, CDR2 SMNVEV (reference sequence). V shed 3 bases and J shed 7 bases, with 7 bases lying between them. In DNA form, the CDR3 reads TGTGCCAGCAGTTTCCCTAGTAATGAGCAGTTCTTC. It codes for CASSFPSNEQFF.

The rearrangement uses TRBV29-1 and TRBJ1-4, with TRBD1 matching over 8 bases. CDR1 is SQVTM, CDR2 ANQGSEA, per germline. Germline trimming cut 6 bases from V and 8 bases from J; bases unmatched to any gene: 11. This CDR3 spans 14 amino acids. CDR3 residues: CSVEQTGEDEKLFF. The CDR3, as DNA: TGCAGCGTGGAACAGACAGGGGAGGACGAAAAACTGTTTTTT.

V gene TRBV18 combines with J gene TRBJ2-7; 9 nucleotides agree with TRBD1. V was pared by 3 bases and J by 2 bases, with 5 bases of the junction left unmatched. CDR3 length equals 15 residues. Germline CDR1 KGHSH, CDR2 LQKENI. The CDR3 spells CASSPQGTGPYEQYF. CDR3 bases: TGTGCCAGCTCACCCCAAGGGACAGGGCCCTACGAGCAGTACTTC.

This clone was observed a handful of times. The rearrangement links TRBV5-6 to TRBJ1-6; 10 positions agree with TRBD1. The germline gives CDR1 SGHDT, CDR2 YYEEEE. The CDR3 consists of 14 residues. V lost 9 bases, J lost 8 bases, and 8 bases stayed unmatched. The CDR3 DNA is TGTGCCACCTCGACAGGGGGCGAGTATTCACCCCTCCACTTT. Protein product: CATSTGGEYSPLHF.

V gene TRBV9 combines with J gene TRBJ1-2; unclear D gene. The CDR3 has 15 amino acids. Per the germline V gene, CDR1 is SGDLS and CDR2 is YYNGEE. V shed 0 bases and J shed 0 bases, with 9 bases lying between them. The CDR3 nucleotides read TGTGCCAGCAGCGTAGCCCAGACCGCTAACTATGGCTACACCTTC. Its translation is CASSVAQTANYGYTF. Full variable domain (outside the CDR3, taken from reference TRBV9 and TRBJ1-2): DSGVTQTPKHLITATGQRVTLRCSPRSGDLSVYWYQQSLDQGLQFLIQYYNGEERAKGNILERFSAQQFPDLHSELNLSSLELGDSALYFCASSVAQTANYGYTFGSGTRLTVV.

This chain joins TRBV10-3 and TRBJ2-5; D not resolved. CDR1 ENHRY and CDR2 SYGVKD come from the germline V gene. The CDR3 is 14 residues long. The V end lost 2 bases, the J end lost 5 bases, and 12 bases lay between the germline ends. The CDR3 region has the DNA TGTGCCATCAGTGAGAGGGTCGGACCGGAGACCCAGTACTTC. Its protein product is CAISERVGPETQYF.

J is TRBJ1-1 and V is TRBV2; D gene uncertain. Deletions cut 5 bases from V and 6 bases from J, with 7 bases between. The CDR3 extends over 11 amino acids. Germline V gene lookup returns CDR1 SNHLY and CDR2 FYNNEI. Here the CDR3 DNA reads TGTGCCAGCAGTTTCCACGCTGAAGCTTTCTTT. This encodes CASSFHAEAFF.

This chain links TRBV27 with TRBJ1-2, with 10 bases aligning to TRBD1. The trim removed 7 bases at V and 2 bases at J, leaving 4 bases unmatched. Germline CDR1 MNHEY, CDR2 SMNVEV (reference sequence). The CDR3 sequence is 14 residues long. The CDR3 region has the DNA TGTGCCAGCAAAAGACAGGGGGCGAACTATGGCTACACCTTC. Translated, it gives CASKRQGANYGYTF.